What follows is one T cell receptor beta chain and its context. The junction differs from germline at one of its ends, possibly a read error. Patients having uncontrolled infection, another autoimmune disease, pregnancy or lactation were not included. Diagnoses were made from clinical symptoms, serum measures (thyroxine and TRAb), thyroid ultrasound and orbital computed tomography. The data stem from a study of T cells in Graves' hyperthyroidism and ophthalmopathy. RNA transcripts gave rise to amplified TCR beta CDR3 regions. A set of HTBI primers served as the primers for a first-round RT-PCR of the TCR CDR3. TCRdb re-called the multiplex PCR reads with MiXCR, one entry per CDR3 protein. Here the sample spans around 190,000 distinct CDR3 sequences, roughly a sixth being singletons. Material: blood. This TCR derives from a woman aged 50 to 60 with Graves' hyperthyroidism.

The CDR3 reads CASSCPSPSGSMMDF. CDR3 nucleotides: TGTGCCAGCAGTTGTCCCTCCCCTAGCGGGAGTATGATGGACTTC. The chain links TRBV12-3 or TRBV12-4 to TRBJ2-5; 10 positions agree with TRBD2. The CDR3 has 15 amino acids.